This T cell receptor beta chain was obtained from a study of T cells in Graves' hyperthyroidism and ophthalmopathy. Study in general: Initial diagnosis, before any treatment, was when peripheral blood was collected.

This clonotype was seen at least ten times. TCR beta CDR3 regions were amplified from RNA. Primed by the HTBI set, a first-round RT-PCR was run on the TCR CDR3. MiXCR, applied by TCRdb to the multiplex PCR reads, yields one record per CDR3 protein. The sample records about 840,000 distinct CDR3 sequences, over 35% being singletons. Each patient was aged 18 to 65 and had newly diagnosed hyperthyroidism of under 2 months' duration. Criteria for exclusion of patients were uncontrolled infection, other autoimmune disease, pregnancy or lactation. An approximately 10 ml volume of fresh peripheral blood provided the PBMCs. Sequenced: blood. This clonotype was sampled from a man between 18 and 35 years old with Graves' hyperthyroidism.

The CDR3: CASSPGGGRNTEAFF. Here the CDR3 DNA reads TGTGCCAGCAGCCCTGGTGGAGGGCGGAACACTGAAGCTTTCTTT. The chain has TRBV7-6 and TRBJ1-1; D call uncertain. Germline CDR1 reads SGHVS; CDR2 reads FNYEAQ. V lost 5 bases and J lost 1, with 14 bases in between. This CDR3 region has 15 residues.